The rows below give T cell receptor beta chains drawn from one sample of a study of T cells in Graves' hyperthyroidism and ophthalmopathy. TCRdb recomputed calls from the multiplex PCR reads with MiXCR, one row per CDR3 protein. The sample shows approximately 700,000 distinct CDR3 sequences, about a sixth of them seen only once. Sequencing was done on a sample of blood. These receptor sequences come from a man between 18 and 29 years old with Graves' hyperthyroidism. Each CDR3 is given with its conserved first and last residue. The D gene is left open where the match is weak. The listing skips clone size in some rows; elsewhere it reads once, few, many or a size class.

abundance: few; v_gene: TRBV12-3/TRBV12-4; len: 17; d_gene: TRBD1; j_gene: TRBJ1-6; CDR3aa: CASSRKQGPLGNSPLHF; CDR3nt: TGTGCCAGCAGCCGTAAACAGGGGCCGTTAGGGAATTCACCCCTCCACTTT
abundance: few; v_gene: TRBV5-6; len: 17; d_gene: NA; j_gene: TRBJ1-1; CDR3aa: CASSLVLGRPMNTEAFF; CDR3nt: TGTGCCAGCAGCTTGGTGTTAGGCCGGCCGATGAACACTGAAGCTTTCTTT
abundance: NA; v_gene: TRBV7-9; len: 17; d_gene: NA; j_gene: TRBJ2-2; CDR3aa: CASSEPTGRPGIGELFF; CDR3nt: TGTGCCAGCAGCGAACCCACGGGACGGCCTGGTATCGGGGAGCTGTTTTTT
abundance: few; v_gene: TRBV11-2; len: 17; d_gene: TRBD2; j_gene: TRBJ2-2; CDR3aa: CASSTSSGREYTGELFF; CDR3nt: TGTGCCAGCAGCACCTCTAGCGGGAGGGAGTACACCGGGGAGCTGTTTTTT
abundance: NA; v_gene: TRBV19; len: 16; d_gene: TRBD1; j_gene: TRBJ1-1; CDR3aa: CASSPQGRGGLPEAFF; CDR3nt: TGTGCCAGTAGCCCCCAAGGTAGAGGGGGCTTACCTGAAGCTTTCTTT
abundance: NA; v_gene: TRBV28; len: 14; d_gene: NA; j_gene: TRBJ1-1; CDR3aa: CASSFSRQTPEAFF; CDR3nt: TGTGCCAGCAGTTTTAGTAGGCAGACACCCGAAGCTTTCTTT
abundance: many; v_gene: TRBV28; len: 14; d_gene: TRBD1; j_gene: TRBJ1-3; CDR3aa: CASRATGHGNTIYF; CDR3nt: TGTGCCAGCAGAGCGACAGGGCATGGAAACACCATATATTTT
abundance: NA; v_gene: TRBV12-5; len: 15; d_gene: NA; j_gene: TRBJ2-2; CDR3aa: CASGLGGLDTGELFF; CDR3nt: TGTGCTAGTGGTTTAGGAGGTTTAGACACCGGGGAGCTGTTTTTT
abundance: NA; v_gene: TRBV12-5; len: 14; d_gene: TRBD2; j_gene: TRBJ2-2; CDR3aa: CASALGGGTGELFF; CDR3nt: TGTGCTAGTGCCCTGGGGGGGGGCACCGGGGAGCTGTTTTTT
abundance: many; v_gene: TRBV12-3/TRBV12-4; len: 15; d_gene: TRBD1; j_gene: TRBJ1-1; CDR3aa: CASSPRTGINTEAFF; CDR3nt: TGTGCCAGCAGTCCCCGGACAGGTATTAACACTGAAGCTTTCTTT
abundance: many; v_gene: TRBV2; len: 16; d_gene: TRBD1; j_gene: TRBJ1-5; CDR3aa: CASSEVETGAGQPQHF; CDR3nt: TGTGCCAGCAGTGAAGTTGAGACAGGGGCTGGGCAGCCCCAGCATTTT
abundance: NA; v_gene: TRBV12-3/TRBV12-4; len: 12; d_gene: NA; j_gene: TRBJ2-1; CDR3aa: CARSFRGNEQFF; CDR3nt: TGTGCCCGCAGTTTTCGGGGTAATGAGCAGTTCTTC
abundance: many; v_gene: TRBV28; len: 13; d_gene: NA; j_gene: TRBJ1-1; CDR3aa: CASTPSAGTEAFF; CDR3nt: TGTGCCAGCACCCCCTCGGCAGGGACTGAAGCTTTCTTT
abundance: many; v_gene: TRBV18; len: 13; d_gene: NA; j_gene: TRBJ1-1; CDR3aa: CASSPLQNTEAFF; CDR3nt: TGTGCCAGCTCACCACTACAGAACACTGAAGCTTTCTTT
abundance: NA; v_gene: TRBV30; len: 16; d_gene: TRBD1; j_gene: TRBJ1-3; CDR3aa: CAWSPDRATSGNTIYF; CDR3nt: TGTGCCTGGAGTCCGGACAGGGCGACCTCTGGAAACACCATATATTTT
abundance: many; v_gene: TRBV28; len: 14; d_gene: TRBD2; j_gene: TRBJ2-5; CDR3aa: CASSYPGGQETQYF; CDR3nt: TGTGCCAGCAGTTACCCGGGGGGCCAAGAGACCCAGTACTTC
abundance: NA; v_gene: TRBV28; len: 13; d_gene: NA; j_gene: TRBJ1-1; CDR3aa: CASSPRQSTEAFF; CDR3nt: TGTGCCAGCAGTCCACGACAGAGCACTGAAGCTTTCTTT
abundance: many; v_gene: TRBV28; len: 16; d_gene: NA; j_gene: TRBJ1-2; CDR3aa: CASSPLLIVDHYGYTF; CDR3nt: TGTGCCAGCAGTCCTCTTTTGATCGTCGACCACTATGGCTACACCTTC
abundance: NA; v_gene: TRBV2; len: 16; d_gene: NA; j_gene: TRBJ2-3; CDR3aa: CARTGGTSTSTDTQYF; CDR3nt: TGTGCCAGGACCGGTGGGACATCCACTAGCACAGATACGCAGTATTTT
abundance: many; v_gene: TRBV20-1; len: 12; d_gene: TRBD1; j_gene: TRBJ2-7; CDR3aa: CSRTGPAYEQYF; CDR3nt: TGCAGCAGGACAGGTCCTGCCTACGAGCAGTACTTC